This T cell receptor beta chain comes out of a study of monozygotic twins with inflammatory bowel disease (dated by TCRdb to the late 2010s). Regarding the research as a whole: The complete study included roughly 30 monozygotic twin pairs: 19 IBD-discordant Danish pairs and nine German pairs, of which four were IBD-concordant and five were IBD-discordant. Each individual had, on average, about 151 000 unique TCRalpha sequences and 181 000 unique TCRbeta sequences available for analysis. Disease-associated traits were sought mainly through comparisons between IBD patients and their genetically identical healthy co-twins within discordant pairs.

About this clonotype: The antigen it recognizes is unknown.

From each donor, a roughly 2.7 ml peripheral blood sample was collected into PAXgene tubes and stored at -80 degrees C. Without T cell sorting, total RNA was isolated from whole blood using the PAXgene blood miRNA kit on an automated QIAcube. Peripheral blood from monozygotic twin pairs who were concordant or discordant for inflammatory bowel disease underwent deep TCRalpha and TCRbeta repertoire profiling using unique molecular barcoding. Smoking habits were recorded for all twin pairs, with individuals classified as current, former or never smokers. Library preparation employed 5' RACE. The input for every TCR library was around 3.5 ug of total RNA. For each sample, cDNA synthesis was carried out in eight separate reactions using SMARTScribe reverse transcriptase. During cDNA synthesis, template switching was used to introduce unique molecular identifiers that contained a 6-nucleotide sample barcode. TCRalpha and TCRbeta cDNA was amplified in two nested PCRs of 16 and 9 cycles, and bead purification was carried out after each PCR. Before amplification, the cDNA was treated with uracil DNA-glycosylase and purified using the QIAquick PCR purification kit. In the second PCR, Illumina TruSeq-compatible adapters and sample-specific barcodes were added. Library quality and concentration were assessed using TapeStation and Qubit, and roughly 5 ng of each library was pooled. Sequencing of the pooled libraries was done on an Illumina HiSeq2500 single-index Rapid Run using custom sequencing primers and 2 x 100 bp reads. The study's own analysis went as follows. UMI-based consensus assembly with MiGEC version 1.2.6 was used to correct PCR and sequencing errors. V(D)J alignment, clonotype assembly and CDR3 extraction were performed with MiXCR version 2.1.1. To normalise gene usage, clonotype sharing and MAIT/NKT TCR abundance, the top 1000, 10 000 and 20 000 clonotypes in each sample were analysed. After downsampling to 27 000 UMIs, diversity was calculated as the inverse Simpson index using the vegan R package. Paired Mann-Whitney U tests were applied to discordant twin pairs, and Benjamini-Hochberg correction was used for multiple testing. TCRdb reprocessed the reads, so every CDR3 protein sequence counts as one entry and DNA is not shown. What appears here as the V and J calls and clone size reflects TCRdb's work, not the paper's. The sample table holds nearly 450,000 distinct CDR3 sequences. The ten largest clones capture approximately 2.4% of the sample.

Here is what the overall study found, with its caveats: Because patients were on differing immunosuppressive treatments, the repertoires may have picked up extra background noise and inter-individual variability. No difference in repertoire similarity was observed between concordant and discordant twins, possibly owing to limited statistical power. Measured by the inverse Simpson index, TCRbeta repertoire diversity was lower in IBD patients than in their healthy co-twins. No single strong signal or clonotype linked to IBD turned up in the results, so the idea that one exists was not supported. Compared with healthy twins, IBD patients had fewer clonotypes in common with other individuals, a difference most pronounced in patients showing signs of disease activity. The analysis was unable to tell apart different T cell subtypes.

The sequencing sample was made of blood. The origin of this receptor is a human donor with ulcerative colitis or Crohn's disease, or a healthy co-twin of an affected twin (not recorded which).

The CDR3 protein: CASSFSGGAVTGELFF. The rearrangement joined TRBV11-2 to TRBJ2-2; TCRdb indicates TRBD2, and absent DNA this call remains unverified. The CDR3 covers 16 residues, taking in both the cysteine and the phenylalanine. The entry carries no DNA sequence. In the germline V gene, CDR1 corresponds to SGHAT and CDR2 to FQNNGV. This CDR3, with the reference TRBV11-2 and TRBJ2-2 proteins standing in past its ends, gives the full variable domain EAGVAQSPRYKIIEKRQSVAFWCNPISGHATLYWYQQILGQGPKLLIQFQNNGVVDDSQLPKDRFSAERLKGVDSTLKIQPAKLEDSAVYLCASSFSGGAVTGELFFGEGSRLTVL.